This record covers a single TCR beta chain. Original methodology: Reference gene primers were amplified, and this amplification served to estimate nucleated cell counts. The table came from immunoSEQ multiplex PCR; TCRdb's copy has only in-frame clones and leaves some out. That table supplies the V and J calls and clone size; D and trimming were determined from the DNA. The sample has 200,000 to 250,000 clones; 70% to 90% are singletons. This sample stems from a study of blood T cell repertoires in COVID-19. The specimen sequenced was peripheral blood. This receptor was taken from a man aged 80 or over with acute or convalescent COVID-19.

The DNA of the CDR3 is TGTGCCAGCACCTCCCGGGGGGCGGCGCCCTACGAGCAGTACTTC. This codes for CASTSRGAAPYEQYF. J is TRBJ2-7 and V is TRBV5-6; D may be TRBD2 (7 bases). Per germline, CDR1 SGHDT and CDR2 YYEEEE. CDR3 length: 15 residues. V was cut by 6 bases and J by 2 bases, with 18 bases left in between.